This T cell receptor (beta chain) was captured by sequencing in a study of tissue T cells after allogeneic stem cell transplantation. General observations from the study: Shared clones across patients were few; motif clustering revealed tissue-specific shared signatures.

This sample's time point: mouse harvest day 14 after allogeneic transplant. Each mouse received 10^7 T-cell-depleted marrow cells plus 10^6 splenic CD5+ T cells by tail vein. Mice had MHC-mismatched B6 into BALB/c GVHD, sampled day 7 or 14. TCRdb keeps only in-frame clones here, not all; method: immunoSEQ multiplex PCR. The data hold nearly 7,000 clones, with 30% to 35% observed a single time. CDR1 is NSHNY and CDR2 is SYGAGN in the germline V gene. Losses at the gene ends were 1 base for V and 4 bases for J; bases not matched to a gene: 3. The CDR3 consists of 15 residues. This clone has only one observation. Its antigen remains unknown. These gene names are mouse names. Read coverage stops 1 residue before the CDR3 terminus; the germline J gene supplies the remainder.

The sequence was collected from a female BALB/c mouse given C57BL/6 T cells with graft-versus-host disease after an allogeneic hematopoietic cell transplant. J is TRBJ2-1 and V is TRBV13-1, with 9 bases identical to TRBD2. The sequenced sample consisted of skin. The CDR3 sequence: CASSDPGGGYAEQFF. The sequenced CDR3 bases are TGTGCCAGCAGTGATCCTGGGGGGGGGTATGCTGAGCAGTTC.